This TCR beta chain was sequenced during a study of control samples from healthy donors and cancer patients. The repertoire was sequenced with immunoSEQ multiplex PCR; TCRdb's copy has only in-frame clones and lacks some. The sample holds 100,000 to 150,000 clones, 85% to 95% seen once. The germline V gene has CDR1 SNHLY and CDR2 FYNNEI. The CDR3 is 12 amino acids. The chain links TRBV2 to TRBJ2-7; D not resolved. The TCR originated in an elderly man with head and neck cancer. What was sequenced was PBMCs. In DNA, the CDR3 is TGTGGCTCGGCAGGAGTCCTCTACGAGCAGTACTTC. This translates into CGSAGVLYEQYF.